These 12 T cell receptor beta chains were sequenced from one sample in a study of CD8 T cells in ankylosing spondylitis. TCRdb re-analysed the 5' RACE reads in MiXCR, keeping a single row per CDR3 protein. The sample shows over 100,000 distinct CDR3 sequences, roughly 10% of them seen only once. The sequencing sample was made of blood, either unsorted or a sorted T cell fraction (not recorded which). Every receptor here comes from a female donor with ankylosing spondylitis or in good health (not recorded which).

This clonotype was recorded at least ten times. The genes are TRBV29-1 and TRBJ1-4, with TRBD1 matching 7 bases. Losses at the gene ends were 6 bases for V and 4 bases for J; bases not matched to a gene: 5. The germline V gene encodes CDR1 SQVTM and CDR2 ANQGSEA. This CDR3 region has 13 residues. This CDR3 reads CSVDRAGNEKLFF. The CDR3 DNA reads as TGCAGCGTAGACAGGGCGGGTAATGAAAAACTGTTTTTT.

The rearrangement uses TRBV4-2 and TRBJ2-2; D is perhaps TRBD1 (5 bases). The germline CDR1 and CDR2 sequences are LGHNA and YNFKEQ. Trimming pared 0 bases from V and 5 bases from J, leaving 13 bases between. The CDR3 is 16 residues long. The CDR3 region has the DNA TGTGCCAGCAGCCAAGATTCAACAGGTCTTACCGGGGAGCTGTTTTTT. It codes for CASSQDSTGLTGELFF.

This clonotype was counted many times. V usage is TRBV11-2 and J usage is TRBJ2-1; the match to TRBD2 covers 11 bases. V gave up 0 bases and J gave up 0 bases; unmatched junction bases: 4. This CDR3 contains 18 residues. CDR1 and CDR2 from the germline V gene are SGHAT and FQNNGV. The CDR3 region has the DNA TGTGCCAGCAGCTTAGATCCGACTAGCGGGGTCTCCTACAATGAGCAGTTCTTC. Encoded protein: CASSLDPTSGVSYNEQFF. The full variable domain, completed using reference TRBV11-2 and TRBJ2-1, is EAGVAQSPRYKIIEKRQSVAFWCNPISGHATLYWYQQILGQGPKLLIQFQNNGVVDDSQLPKDRFSAERLKGVDSTLKIQPAKLEDSAVYLCASSLDPTSGVSYNEQFFGPGTRLTVL.

This clonotype has a handful of counts. The rearrangement links TRBV7-9 to TRBJ1-1, with D possibly TRBD1 on 5 matching bases. The CDR3 contains 14 residues. V was clipped by 1 base and J by 6 bases, with 12 bases between them. Per germline, CDR1 SEHNR and CDR2 FQNEAQ (reference sequence). CDR3 bases: TGTGCCAGCAGCTTAGTGTACGCAGGGTCTGAAGCTTTCTTT. This codes for CASSLVYAGSEAFF. Based on the CDR3 plus reference TRBV7-9 and TRBJ1-1, the full variable domain is DTGVSQNPRHKITKRGQNVTFRCDPISEHNRLYWYRQTLGQGPEFLTYFQNEAQLEKSRLLSDRFSAERPKGSFSTLEIQRTEQGDSAMYLCASSLVYAGSEAFFGQGTRLTVV.

This clonotype occurred many times. This sequence joins TRBV25-1 and TRBJ2-1; 8 bases agree with TRBD2. V lost 2 bases to trimming and J lost 2 bases; unmatched junction nucleotides: 5. The CDR3 runs to 16 residues. The germline V gene encodes CDR1 MGHDK and CDR2 SYGVNS. The chain's CDR3 is CASSERGSGTYNEQFF. The CDR3 DNA reads TGTGCCAGCAGTGAAAGAGGTAGCGGGACCTACAATGAGCAGTTCTTC.

The gene calls are TRBV5-1 and TRBJ1-2; the D gene is possibly TRBD1 (6 bases). Trimming cost V 3 bases and J 4 bases, with 16 bases left between them. The germline V gene encodes CDR1 SGHRS and CDR2 YFSETQ. This CDR3 comprises 15 residues. CDR3 coding DNA: TGCGCCAGCAGCTCGGACAGTATGGGGTCCTATGGCTACACCTTC. Its protein is CASSSDSMGSYGYTF.

The chain combines TRBV6-1 with TRBJ1-5; D is ambiguous. Per the germline V gene, CDR1 is MNHNS and CDR2 is SASEGT. The CDR3 loop spans 14 amino acids. The V end was cut by 1 base, the J end by 11 bases, with 15 bases between. In DNA form, the CDR3 reads TGTGCCAGCAGTGAAGAGAGAACGGCCCCGGCCCAGCATTTT. Its translation is CASSEERTAPAQHF.

This clonotype has ten or more counts. The gene calls are TRBV12-3 or TRBV12-4 and TRBJ2-3; a possible D gene is TRBD1 (6 bases). The germline V and J ends were trimmed by 6 bases and 0 bases, with 10 bases remaining between them. The CDR3 consists of 14 residues. The CDR3 nucleotides read TGTGCCAGCAGCTCAGGGGCTAGCACAGATACGCAGTATTTT. Translation: CASSSGASTDTQYF.

This clonotype was observed at least ten times. The CDR3 reads CASSQVPGAEQFF. DNA of the CDR3: TGTGCCAGCAGCCAAGTCCCTGGCGCTGAGCAGTTCTTC. The rearrangement links TRBV3-1 to TRBJ2-1; no definite D call. Germline loops: CDR1 LGHDT, CDR2 YNNKEL (reference sequence). The CDR3 totals 13 residues. The V end was cut by 1 base, the J end by 9 bases, with 10 bases between.

This clonotype was observed a handful of times. The chain uses TRBV6-5 and TRBJ2-2, with 9 nucleotides matching TRBD2. The CDR3 loop spans 19 amino acids. The V and J ends lost 2 bases and 4 bases, in that order; junction bases with no gene match: 14. CDR1 MNHEY and CDR2 SVGAGI come from the germline V gene. CDR3 loop: CASSYERLAGHYGTGELFF. The CDR3 DNA reads as TGTGCCAGCAGTTACGAGCGCCTAGCGGGGCATTATGGCACCGGGGAGCTGTTTTTT.

With regard to this clonotype: Germline is not matched at one junction end, which may reflect a read error. This sequence joins TRBV5-5 and TRBJ1-2; the D gene is possibly TRBD1 (5 bases). This CDR3 is 13 amino acids long. Germline V gene sequence: CDR1 SGHKS, CDR2 YYEKEE (reference sequence). For the CDR3, the DNA is TGTGCCAGCAGCCCCGGGACCAACTATGACTACACCTTC. Its translation is CASSPGTNYDYTF.

This clonotype was found many times. The chain joins TRBV5-1 to TRBJ2-2; D gene unclear. Per the germline V gene, CDR1 is SGHRS and CDR2 is YFSETQ. Trimming removed 3 bases at V and 3 bases at J, with 12 bases between. The CDR3 loop spans 15 amino acids. Here the CDR3 reads CASSSSQFYTGELFF. CDR3 nucleotides: TGCGCCAGCAGCTCGTCCCAGTTTTACACCGGGGAGCTGTTTTTT.